This TCR beta chain was observed in a study of control samples from healthy donors and cancer patients (dated by TCRdb to about 2020). Sequences GTSNPN (CDR1) and SVGIG (CDR2) are obtained from the germline V gene (reference sequence). Taken from cysteine to phenylalanine, the CDR3 has 13 residues. Only CDR3 DNA is held: 39 bases, read in frame from base 1. At the junction V is shortened by 1 base and J by 6 bases, with 11 bases in between. With regard to this clone: Its antigen is still unknown. No much larger clonotype is one base removed from it; base qualities were not supplied.

The library was prepared using the immunoSEQ multiplex PCR assay. As stored in TCRdb, this immuneACCESS dataset retains in-frame rearrangements with V and J assigned. A fraction of the clones does not appear; measured against another copy, unresolved V genes explain less than half of the discrepancy, and the remainder lacks a known reason. Within this sample are about 57,000 clones, with about 95% of them counted one time only. Less than 4% of the sample is held by the ten biggest clonotypes. This receptor was taken from a man aged 25 to 45 in good health. Sequencing used blood. In this chain, TRBV30 is recombined with TRBJ2-3, with a tentative D gene TRBD2 over 6 matching bases. The CDR3 region reads CAWSAGAGDTQYF. The nucleotide sequence reads TGTGCCTGGAGTGCCGGGGCGGGGGATACGCAGTATTTT.